This T cell receptor beta chain came from a study of Ad26.COV2.S vaccination and SARS-CoV-2 variants (dated by TCRdb to 2020 to 2023). Study-level background: Donors in the vaccine arm were drawn from COV1001, a phase I-IIa trial of Ad26.COV2.S in healthy adults that was multicentre, randomized, double-blind and placebo-controlled. TCRbeta repertoire sequencing was used to assess the specificity and breadth of SARS-CoV-2-reactive T cell receptors after Ad26.COV2.S vaccination. Ad26.COV2.S was administered intramuscularly at a dose of 5x10^10 or 1x10^11 viral particles, either as one shot or as two shots given 56 days apart. Investigators remained blinded to trial group allocation during experiments and outcome assessment. Trial participants were randomized into five groups of five, in which low-dose or high-dose Ad26.COV2.S was given once or twice, or placebo was given on both occasions. The TCR-sequenced set comprised about 32 samples: around 20 Ad26.COV2.S vaccine recipients, 5 placebo recipients and 8 SARS-CoV-2 convalescent individuals.

TCRbeta CDR3 regions were sequenced with the immunoSEQ Assay. After extraction, genomic DNA underwent amplification by bias-controlled multiplex PCR, followed by high-throughput sequencing. Per the source publication's procedure: To quantify the absolute abundance of every unique TCRbeta CDR3 region, sequences were collapsed and filtered. T cell fraction was estimated by normalizing TCRbeta template counts to usable DNA, which was measured by amplifying reference genes present in all nucleated cells. Repertoire TCRs were annotated as SARS-CoV-2-specific by exact matching of V gene, CDR3 amino acid sequence and J gene to a known reactive TCR set. MIRA supplied the reference SARS-CoV-2 TCR set, which was filtered for enrichment in COVID-19-positive ImmuneCODE repertoires so that public or cross-reactive TCRs were removed. Based on the MIRA antigens, annotated TCRs were further analysed at the level of specific ORF or position within ORF. Breadth was defined as annotated unique rearrangements over total unique productive rearrangements; depth was the summed frequency of those rearrangements. Two-sided Wilcoxon rank-sum tests were used to compare TCR breadth between groups. The source is immuneACCESS, and TCRdb retained only in-frame sequences with V and J called. Part of the clones is not carried over; for the studies checked, unresolved V genes explain less than half of this, and the remainder is unexplained. V and J calls and clone size come straight from that table; D and trimming were deduced from the DNA. The sample table lists roughly 330,000 clones, roughly nine tenths of them with a count of one. 5.5% of the sample is in the top ten clones.

On this clone itself: Its target antigen remains unknown. Germline is not matched at one junction end, which may reflect a read error.

The treatment or condition label, as the study defines it: 15 to 20 received Ad26.COV2.S at low or high dose, single or two shots; several received placebo; per-sample allocation not given. Repertoires of vaccine and placebo recipients were sequenced from samples collected on day 63 after the first injection. Between 29 July and 7 August 2020, Cohort 1b enrolled about 27 adults aged 18-55 years at one site in Boston, USA. Ad26.COV2.S was a replication-incompetent adenovirus type 26 vector that expressed a prefusion-stabilized SARS-CoV-2 spike protein derived from the original Wuhan strain. Study-level results and caveats: Vaccine and placebo recipients had comparable non-spike TCR breadth, which fits with the vaccine containing only spike. Comparing responses between vaccine doses or regimens was not something the study was powered to do. After vaccination, spike-specific CD8+ and CD4+ T cell responses were reported to show substantial breadth. According to the authors, total T cell responses may have been underestimated by the TCR breadth and depth analyses. Higher spike-specific TCR breadth was observed in Ad26.COV2.S recipients than in placebo recipients (P = 0.0014).

Spanning cysteine to phenylalanine, the CDR3 consists of 14 amino acids. Just the 42-base CDR3 DNA is kept, in frame starting at base 1. From a lookup of the germline V gene (reference sequence), CDR1 and CDR2 are LNHNV and YYDKDF. The sample here was peripheral blood, taken in a trial of Ad26.COV2.S vaccine versus placebo. This chain joins TRBV15 to TRBJ2-1, and 15 junctional nucleotides match TRBD2. The TCR was taken from a person between 18 and 59 years old who received the Ad26.COV2.S COVID-19 vaccine or a placebo. The nucleotides are TGTGCCATCAGCGGACTAGCGGGGGGGTATGAGCAGTTCTTC. It specifies CAISGLAGGYEQFF. The full variable domain, completed from the reference TRBV15 and TRBJ2-1 proteins outside the CDR3, reads DAMVIQNPRYQVTQFGKPVTLSCSQTLNHNVMYWYQQKSSQAPKLLFHYYDKDFNNEADTPDNFQSRRPNTSFCFLDIRSPGLGDTAMYLCAISGLAGGYEQFFGPGTRLTVL.